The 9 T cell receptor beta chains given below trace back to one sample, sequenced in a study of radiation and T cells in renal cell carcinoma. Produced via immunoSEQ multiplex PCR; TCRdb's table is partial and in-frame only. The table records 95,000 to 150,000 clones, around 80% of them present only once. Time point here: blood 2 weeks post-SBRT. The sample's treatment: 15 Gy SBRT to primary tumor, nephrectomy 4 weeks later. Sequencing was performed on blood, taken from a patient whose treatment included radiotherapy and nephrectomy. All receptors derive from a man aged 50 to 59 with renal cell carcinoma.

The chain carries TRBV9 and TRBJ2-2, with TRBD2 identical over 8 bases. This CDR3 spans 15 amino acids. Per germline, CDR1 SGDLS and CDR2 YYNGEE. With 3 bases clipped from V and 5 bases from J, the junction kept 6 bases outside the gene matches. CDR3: CASSASGLGTGELFF. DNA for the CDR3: TGTGCCAGCAGCGCCTCGGGACTAGGGACCGGGGAGCTGTTTTTT.

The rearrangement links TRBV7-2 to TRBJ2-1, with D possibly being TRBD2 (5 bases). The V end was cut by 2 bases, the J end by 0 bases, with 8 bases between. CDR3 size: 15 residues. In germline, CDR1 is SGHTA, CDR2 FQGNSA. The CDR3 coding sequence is TGTGCCAGCAGCTTAACTAGGGCCTCCTACAATGAGCAGTTCTTC. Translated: CASSLTRASYNEQFF.

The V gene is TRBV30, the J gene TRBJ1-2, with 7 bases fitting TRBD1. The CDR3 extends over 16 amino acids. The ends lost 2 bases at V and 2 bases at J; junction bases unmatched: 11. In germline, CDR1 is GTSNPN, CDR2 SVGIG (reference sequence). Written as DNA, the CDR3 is TGTGCCTGGAGTCTCAGGGGGTGGGGGCTAAACTATGGCTACACCTTC. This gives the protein CAWSLRGWGLNYGYTF.

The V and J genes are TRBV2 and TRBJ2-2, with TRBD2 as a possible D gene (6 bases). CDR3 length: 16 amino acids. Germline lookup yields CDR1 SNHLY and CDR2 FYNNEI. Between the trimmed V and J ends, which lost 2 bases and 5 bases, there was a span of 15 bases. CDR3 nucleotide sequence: TGTGCCAGCAGTGAACTGGGTGGGGCGGGGACCGGGGAGCTGTTTTTT. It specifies CASSELGGAGTGELFF.

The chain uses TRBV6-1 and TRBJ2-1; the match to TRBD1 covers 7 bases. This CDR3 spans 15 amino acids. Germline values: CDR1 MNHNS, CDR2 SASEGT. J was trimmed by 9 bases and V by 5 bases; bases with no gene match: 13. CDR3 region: CASSPVGQWPGEQFF. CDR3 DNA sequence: TGTGCCAGCAGTCCCGTGGGACAGTGGCCGGGTGAGCAGTTCTTC.

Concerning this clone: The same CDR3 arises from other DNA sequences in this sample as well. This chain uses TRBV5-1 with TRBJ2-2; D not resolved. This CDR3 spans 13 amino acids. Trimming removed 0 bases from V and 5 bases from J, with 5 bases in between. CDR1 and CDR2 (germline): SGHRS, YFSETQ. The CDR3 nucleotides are TGCGCCAGCAGCTTGGTTCCTACCGGGGAGCTGTTTTTT. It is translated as CASSLVPTGELFF.

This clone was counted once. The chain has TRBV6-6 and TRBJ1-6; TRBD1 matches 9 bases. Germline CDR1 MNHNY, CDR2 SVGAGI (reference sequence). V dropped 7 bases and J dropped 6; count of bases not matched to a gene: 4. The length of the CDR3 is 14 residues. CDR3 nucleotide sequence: TGTGCCAGCACCTTGGACAGGGGTAATTCACCCCTCCACTTT. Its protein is CASTLDRGNSPLHF.

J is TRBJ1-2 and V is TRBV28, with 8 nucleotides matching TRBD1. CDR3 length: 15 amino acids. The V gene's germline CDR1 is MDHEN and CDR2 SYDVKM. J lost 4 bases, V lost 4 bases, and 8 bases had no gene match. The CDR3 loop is CASSSPDRVVYGYTF. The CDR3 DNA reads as TGTGCCAGCAGTTCCCCGGACAGGGTGGTCTATGGCTACACCTTC.

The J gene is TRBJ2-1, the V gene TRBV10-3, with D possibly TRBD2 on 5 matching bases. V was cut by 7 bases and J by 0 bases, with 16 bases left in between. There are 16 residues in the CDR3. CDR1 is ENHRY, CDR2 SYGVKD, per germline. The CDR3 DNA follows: TGTGCCATCAACCCCCGGGCGGGTGGCTCCTACAATGAGCAGTTCTTC. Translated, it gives CAINPRAGGSYNEQFF.